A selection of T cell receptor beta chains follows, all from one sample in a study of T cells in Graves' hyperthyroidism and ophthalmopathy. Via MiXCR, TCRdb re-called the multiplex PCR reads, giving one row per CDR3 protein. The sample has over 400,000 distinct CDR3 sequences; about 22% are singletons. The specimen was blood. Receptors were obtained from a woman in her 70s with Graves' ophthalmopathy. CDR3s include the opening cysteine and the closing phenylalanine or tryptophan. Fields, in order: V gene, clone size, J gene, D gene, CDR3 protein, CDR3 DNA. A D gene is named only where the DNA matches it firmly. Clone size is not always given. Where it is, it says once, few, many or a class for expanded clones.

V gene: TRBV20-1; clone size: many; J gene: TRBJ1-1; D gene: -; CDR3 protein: CSAPVDGWMNTEAFF; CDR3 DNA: TGCAGTGCTCCAGTGGACGGATGGATGAACACTGAAGCTTTCTTT
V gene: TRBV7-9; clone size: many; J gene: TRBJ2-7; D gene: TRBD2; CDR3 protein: CASSPQPAGVGEQYF; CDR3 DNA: TGTGCCAGCAGCCCACAACCAGCGGGAGTAGGCGAGCAGTACTTC
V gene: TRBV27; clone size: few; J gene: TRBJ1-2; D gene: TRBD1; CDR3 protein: CASSLKLGTASNYGYTF; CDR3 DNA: TGTGCCAGCAGTTTGAAACTGGGGACAGCTTCTAACTATGGCTACACCTTC
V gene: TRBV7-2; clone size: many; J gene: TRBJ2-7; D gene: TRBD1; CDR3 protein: CASSFDRVGEQYF; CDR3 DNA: TGTGCCAGCAGCTTCGACAGGGTGGGAGAGCAGTACTTC
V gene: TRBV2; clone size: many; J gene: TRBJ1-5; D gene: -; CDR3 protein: CASSRTVTPHSNQPQHF; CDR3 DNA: TGTGCCAGCAGTAGGACAGTAACTCCACATAGCAATCAGCCCCAGCATTTT
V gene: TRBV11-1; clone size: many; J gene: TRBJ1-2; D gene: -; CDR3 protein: CASSLLGSVNYGYTF; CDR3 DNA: TGTGCCAGCAGCTTATTGGGCAGCGTAAACTATGGCTACACCTTC
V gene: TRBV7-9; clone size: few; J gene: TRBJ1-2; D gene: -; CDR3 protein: CASSHDNGLLILNYGYTF; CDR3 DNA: TGTGCCAGCAGCCACGACAATGGGTTACTAATCCTAAACTATGGCTACACCTTC
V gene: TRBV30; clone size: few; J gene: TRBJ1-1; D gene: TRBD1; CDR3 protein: CACYRQGGAFF; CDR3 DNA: TGTGCCTGTTATAGACAGGGAGGAGCTTTCTTT
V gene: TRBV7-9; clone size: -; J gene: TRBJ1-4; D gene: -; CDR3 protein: CASSRFATNEKLFF; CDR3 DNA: TGTGCCAGCAGCAGGTTCGCAACTAATGAAAAACTGTTTTTT
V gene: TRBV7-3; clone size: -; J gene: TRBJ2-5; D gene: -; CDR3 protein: CAGSISSLETQYF; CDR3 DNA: TGTGCCGGCAGCATATCTAGTCTGGAGACCCAGTACTTC
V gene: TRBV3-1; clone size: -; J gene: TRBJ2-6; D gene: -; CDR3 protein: CASSLGPLGGANVLTF; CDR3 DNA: TGTGCCAGCAGCCTTGGACCCCTGGGTGGGGCCAACGTCCTGACTTTC
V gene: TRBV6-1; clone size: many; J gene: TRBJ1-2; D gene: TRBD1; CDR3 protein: CASSTPTGTYGYTF; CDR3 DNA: TGTGCCAGCAGTACGCCGACAGGGACCTATGGCTACACCTTC
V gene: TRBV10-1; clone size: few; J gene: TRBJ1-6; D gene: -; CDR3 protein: CASQESYNSPLHF; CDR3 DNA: TGCGCCAGCCAGGAGAGTTATAATTCACCCCTCCACTTT
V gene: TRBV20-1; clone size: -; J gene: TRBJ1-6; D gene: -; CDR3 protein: CSATPGLSSPLHF; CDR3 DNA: TGCAGTGCAACCCCGGGCTTGAGTTCACCCCTCCACTTT
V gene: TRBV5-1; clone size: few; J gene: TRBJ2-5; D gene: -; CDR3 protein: CATRVQGPQETQYF; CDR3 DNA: TGCGCCACCCGAGTCCAGGGGCCCCAAGAGACCCAGTACTTC
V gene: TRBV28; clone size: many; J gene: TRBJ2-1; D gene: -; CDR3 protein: CASSLDGRASYNEQFF; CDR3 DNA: TGTGCCAGCAGTTTAGACGGGAGAGCCTCCTACAATGAGCAGTTCTTC
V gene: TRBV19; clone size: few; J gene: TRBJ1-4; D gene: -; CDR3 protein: CASKPAGDEKLFF; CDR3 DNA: TGTGCCAGTAAACCGGCGGGGGATGAAAAACTGTTTTTT
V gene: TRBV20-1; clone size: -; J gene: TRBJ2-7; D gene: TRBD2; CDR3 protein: CSAREGSGSFYEQYF; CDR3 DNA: TGCAGTGCTAGAGAGGGGAGCGGGAGCTTCTACGAGCAGTACTTC
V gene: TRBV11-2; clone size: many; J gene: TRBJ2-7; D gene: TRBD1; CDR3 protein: CASSLAGGLNEQYF; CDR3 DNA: TGTGCCAGCAGCTTGGCAGGGGGTCTCAACGAGCAGTACTTC
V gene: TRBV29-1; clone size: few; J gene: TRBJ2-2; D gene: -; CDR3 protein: CSVWNTGELFF; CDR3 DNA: TGCAGCGTGTGGAACACCGGGGAGCTGTTTTTT
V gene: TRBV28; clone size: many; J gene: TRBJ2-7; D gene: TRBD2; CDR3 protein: CASSWAGTSVYEQYF; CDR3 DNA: TGTGCCAGCAGTTGGGCAGGGACTAGCGTATACGAGCAGTACTTC
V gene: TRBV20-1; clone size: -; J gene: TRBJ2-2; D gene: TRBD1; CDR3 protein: CSARPRQGVSVYTGELFF; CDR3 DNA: TGCAGTGCTAGACCGCGACAGGGGGTTTCTGTGTACACCGGGGAGCTGTTTTTT
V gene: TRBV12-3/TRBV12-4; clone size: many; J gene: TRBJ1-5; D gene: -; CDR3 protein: CASSQGPEQPQHF; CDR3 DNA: TGTGCCAGCAGTCAGGGCCCGGAGCAGCCCCAGCATTTT
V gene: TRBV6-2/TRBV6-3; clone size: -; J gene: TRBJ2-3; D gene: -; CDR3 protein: CASSYRVTDTQYF; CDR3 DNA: TGTGCCAGCAGTTACAGGGTCACAGATACGCAGTATTTT
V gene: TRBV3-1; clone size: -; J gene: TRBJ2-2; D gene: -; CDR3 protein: CASSLWGTANTGELFF; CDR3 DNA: TGTGCCAGCAGCCTATGGGGGACCGCTAACACCGGGGAGCTGTTTTTT
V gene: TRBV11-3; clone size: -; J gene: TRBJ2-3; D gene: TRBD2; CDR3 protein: CASSLSPREGTQYF; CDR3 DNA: TGTGCCAGCAGCTTATCCCCGCGGGAGGGGACGCAGTATTTT
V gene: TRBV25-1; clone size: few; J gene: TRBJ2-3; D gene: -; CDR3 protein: CASGDLIDTQYF; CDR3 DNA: TGTGCCAGCGGAGACCTTATCGATACGCAGTATTTT
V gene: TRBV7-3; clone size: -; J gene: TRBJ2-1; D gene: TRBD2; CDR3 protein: CASSQGLAGRRSYNEQFF; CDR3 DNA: TGTGCCAGCAGCCAGGGACTAGCTGGGAGAAGGTCCTACAATGAGCAGTTCTTC
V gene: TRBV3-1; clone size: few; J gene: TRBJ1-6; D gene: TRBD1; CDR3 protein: CASSLQQGANSPLHF; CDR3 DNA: TGTGCCAGCAGCCTACAACAGGGGGCGAATTCACCCCTCCACTTT
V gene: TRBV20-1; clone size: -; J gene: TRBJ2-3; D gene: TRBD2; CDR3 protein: CSAKGGLAGPTDTQYF; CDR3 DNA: TGCAGTGCTAAGGGAGGACTAGCGGGACCCACAGATACGCAGTATTTT
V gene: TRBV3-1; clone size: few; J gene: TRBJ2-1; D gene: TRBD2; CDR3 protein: CASSPGTSGYYNEQFF; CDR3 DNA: TGTGCCAGCAGCCCCGGGACTAGCGGGTATTACAATGAGCAGTTCTTC